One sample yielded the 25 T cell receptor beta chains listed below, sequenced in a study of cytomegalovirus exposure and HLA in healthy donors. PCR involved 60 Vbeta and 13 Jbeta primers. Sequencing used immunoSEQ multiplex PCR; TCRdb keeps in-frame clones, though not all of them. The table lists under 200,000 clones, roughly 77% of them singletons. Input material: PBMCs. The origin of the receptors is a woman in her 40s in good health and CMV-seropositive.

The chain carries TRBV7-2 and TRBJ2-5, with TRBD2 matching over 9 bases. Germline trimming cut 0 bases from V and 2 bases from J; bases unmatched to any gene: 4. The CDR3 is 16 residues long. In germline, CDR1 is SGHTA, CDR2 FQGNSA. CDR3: CASSLAVSGGQETQYF. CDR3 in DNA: TGTGCCAGCAGCTTAGCGGTTAGCGGGGGACAAGAGACCCAGTACTTC.

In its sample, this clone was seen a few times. The CDR3 here is CASIPGQGQTEAFF. Written as DNA, the CDR3 is TGTGCCAGTATCCCGGGACAGGGTCAAACTGAAGCTTTCTTT. The chain is built from TRBV19 and TRBJ1-1, with 9 bases matching TRBD1. The CDR3 has 14 amino acids. Germline V gene data show CDR1 as LNHDA and CDR2 as SQIVND (reference sequence). V was clipped by 7 bases and J by 5 bases; unmatched bases: 8.

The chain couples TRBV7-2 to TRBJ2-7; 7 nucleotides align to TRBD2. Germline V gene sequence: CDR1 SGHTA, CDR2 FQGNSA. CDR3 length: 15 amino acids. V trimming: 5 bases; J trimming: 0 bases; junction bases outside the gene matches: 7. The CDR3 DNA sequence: TGTGCCAGCAGCGGGAGCGGGATGAACTCCTACGAGCAGTACTTC. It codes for CASSGSGMNSYEQYF.

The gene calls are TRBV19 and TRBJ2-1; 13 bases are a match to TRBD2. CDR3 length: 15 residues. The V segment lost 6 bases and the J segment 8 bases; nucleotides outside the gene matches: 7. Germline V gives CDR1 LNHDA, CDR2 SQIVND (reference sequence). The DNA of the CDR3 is TGTGCCAGTAGACTAGGACTAGCGGGAGAACATGAGCAGTTCTTC. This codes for CASRLGLAGEHEQFF.

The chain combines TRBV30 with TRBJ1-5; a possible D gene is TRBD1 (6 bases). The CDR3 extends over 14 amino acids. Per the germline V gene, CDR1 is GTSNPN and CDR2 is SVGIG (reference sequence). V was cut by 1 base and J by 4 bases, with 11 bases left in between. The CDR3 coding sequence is TGTGCCTGGAGTGGAGGGGGAAGGAATCAGCCCCAGCATTTT. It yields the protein CAWSGGGRNQPQHF.

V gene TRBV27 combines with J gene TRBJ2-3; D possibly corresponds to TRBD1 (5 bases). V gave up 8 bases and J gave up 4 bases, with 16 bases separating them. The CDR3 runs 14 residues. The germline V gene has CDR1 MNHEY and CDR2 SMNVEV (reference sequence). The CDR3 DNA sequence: TGTGCCAGCGGCCTAGACAGACGTTCAGATACGCAGTATTTT. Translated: CASGLDRRSDTQYF.

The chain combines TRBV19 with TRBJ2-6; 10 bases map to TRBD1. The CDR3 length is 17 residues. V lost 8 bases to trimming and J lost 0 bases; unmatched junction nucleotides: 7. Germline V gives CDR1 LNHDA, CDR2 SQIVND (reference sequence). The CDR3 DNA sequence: TGTGCCAGTCTTTCGACAGGGGGCGACTCTGGGGCCAACGTCCTGACTTTC. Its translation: CASLSTGGDSGANVLTF. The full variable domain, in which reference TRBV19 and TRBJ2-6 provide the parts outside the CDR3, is DGGITQSPKYLFRKEGQNVTLSCEQNLNHDAMYWYRQDPGQGLRLIYYSQIVNDFQKGDIAEGYSVSREKKESFPLTVTSAQKNPTAFYLCASLSTGGDSGANVLTFGAGSRLTVL.

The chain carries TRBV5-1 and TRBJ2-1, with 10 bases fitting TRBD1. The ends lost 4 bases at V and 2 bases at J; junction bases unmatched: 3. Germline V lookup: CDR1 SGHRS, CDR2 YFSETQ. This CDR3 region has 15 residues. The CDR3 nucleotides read TGCGCCAGCAGCCCCGGACAGGGGGCCTACAATGAGCAGTTCTTC. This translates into CASSPGQGAYNEQFF.

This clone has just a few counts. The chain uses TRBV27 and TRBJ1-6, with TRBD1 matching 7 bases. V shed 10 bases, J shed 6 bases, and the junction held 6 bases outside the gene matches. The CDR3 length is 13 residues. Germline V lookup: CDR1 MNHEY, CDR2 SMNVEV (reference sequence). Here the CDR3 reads CATTDRANSPLHF. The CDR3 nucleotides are TGTGCCACCACAGACAGGGCTAATTCACCCCTCCACTTT.

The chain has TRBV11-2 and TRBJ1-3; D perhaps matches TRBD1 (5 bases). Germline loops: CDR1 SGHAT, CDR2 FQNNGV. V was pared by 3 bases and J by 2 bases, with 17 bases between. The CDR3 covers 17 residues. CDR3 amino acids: CASSLPRWRGTGNTIYF. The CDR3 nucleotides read TGTGCCAGCAGCTTGCCCAGATGGCGGGGGACTGGAAACACCATATATTTT.

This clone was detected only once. The CDR3 reads CASSQPDRAKNEQYF. CDR3 nucleotide sequence: TGCGCCAGCAGCCAACCCGACAGGGCAAAGAACGAGCAGTACTTC. The rearrangement joins TRBV4-1 to TRBJ2-7; TRBD1 aligns across 7 bases. The CDR3 has 15 amino acids. The ends lost 2 bases at V and 5 bases at J; junction bases unmatched: 9. Germline V CDR1 and CDR2: MGHRA, YSYEKL.

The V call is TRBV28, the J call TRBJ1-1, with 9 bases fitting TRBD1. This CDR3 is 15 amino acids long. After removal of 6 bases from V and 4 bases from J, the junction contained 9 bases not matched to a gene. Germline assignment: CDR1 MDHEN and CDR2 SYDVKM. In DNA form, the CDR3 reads TGTGCCAGCAGGGCGCCACAGGGGGCGGGCACTGAAGCTTTCTTT. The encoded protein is CASRAPQGAGTEAFF.

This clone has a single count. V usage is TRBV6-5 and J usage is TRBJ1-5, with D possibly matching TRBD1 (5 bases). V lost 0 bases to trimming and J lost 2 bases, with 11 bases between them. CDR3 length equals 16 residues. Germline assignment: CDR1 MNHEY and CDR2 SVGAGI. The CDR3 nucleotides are TGTGCCAGCAGTTACTCGTCCGGGGGTGGCAATCAGCCCCAGCATTTT. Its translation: CASSYSSGGGNQPQHF.

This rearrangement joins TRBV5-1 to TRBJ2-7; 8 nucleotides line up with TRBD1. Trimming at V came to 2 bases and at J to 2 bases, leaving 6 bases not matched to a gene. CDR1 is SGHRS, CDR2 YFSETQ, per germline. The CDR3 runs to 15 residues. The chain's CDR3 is CASSFGTGNTYEQYF. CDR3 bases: TGCGCCAGCAGCTTCGGGACAGGAAATACCTACGAGCAGTACTTC.

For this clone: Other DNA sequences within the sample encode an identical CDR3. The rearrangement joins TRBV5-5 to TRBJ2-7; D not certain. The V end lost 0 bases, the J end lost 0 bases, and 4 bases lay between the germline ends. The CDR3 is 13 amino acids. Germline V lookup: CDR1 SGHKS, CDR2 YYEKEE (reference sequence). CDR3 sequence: CASSLGSSYEQYF. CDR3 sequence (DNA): TGTGCCAGCAGCTTGGGCAGCTCCTACGAGCAGTACTTC.

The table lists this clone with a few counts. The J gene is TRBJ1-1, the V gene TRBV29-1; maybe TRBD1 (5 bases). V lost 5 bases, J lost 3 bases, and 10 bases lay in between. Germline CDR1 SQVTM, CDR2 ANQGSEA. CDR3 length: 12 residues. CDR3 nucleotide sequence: TGCAGCGTTAGCAGGGTGGACACTGAAGCTTTCTTT. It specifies CSVSRVDTEAFF.

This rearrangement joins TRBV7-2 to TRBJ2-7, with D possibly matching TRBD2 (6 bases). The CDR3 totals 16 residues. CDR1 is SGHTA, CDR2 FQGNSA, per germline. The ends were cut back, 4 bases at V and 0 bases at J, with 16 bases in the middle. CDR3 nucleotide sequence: TGTGCCAGCAGCTGGCGATTAGCGGACTTCTCCTACGAGCAGTACTTC. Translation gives CASSWRLADFSYEQYF.

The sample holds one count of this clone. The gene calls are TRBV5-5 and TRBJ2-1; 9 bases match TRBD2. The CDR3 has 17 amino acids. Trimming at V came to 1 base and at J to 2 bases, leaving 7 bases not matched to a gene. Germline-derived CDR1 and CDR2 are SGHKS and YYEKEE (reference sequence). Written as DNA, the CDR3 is TGTGCCAGCAGCTTGCGCGTTAGCGGGGGAACCTACAATGAGCAGTTCTTC. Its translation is CASSLRVSGGTYNEQFF.

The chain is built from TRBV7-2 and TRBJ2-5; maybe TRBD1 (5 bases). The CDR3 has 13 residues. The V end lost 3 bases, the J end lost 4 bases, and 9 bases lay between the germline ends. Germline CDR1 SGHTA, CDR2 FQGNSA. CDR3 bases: TGTGCCAGCAGCTTGACAGTAGGAGAGACCCAGTACTTC. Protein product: CASSLTVGETQYF.

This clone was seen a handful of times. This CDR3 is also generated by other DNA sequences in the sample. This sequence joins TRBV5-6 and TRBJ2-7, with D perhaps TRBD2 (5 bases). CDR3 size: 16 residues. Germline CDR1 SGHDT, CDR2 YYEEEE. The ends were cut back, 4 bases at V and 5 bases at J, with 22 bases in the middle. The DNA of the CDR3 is TGTGCCAGCAGCCTTACCGGGATCAAATCTTTTCACGAGCAGTACTTC. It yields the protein CASSLTGIKSFHEQYF.

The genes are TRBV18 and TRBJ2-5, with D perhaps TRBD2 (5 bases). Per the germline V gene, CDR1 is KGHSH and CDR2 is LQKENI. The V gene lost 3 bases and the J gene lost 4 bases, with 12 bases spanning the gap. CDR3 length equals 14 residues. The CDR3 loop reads CASSPGVAGETQYF. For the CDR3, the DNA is TGTGCCAGCTCACCCGGGGTAGCCGGAGAGACCCAGTACTTC.

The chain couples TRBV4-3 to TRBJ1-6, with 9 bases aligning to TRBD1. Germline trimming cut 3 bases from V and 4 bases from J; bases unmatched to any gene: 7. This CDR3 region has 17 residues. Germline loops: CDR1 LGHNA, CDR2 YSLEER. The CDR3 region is CASSQGEGQGYNSPLHF. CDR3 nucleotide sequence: TGCGCCAGCAGCCAGGGGGAAGGACAGGGGTATAATTCACCCCTCCACTTT.

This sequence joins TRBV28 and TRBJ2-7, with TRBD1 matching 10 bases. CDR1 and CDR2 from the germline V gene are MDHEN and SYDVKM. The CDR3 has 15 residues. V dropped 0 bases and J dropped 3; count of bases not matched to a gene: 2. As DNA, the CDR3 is TGTGCCAGCAGTTTATGGGGACAGGGGCTCTACGAGCAGTACTTC. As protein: CASSLWGQGLYEQYF.

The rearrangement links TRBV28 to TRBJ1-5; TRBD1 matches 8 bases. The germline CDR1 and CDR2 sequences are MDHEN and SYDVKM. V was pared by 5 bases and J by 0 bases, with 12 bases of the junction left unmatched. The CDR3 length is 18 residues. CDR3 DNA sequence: TGTGCCAGCAGTCCTCAGGGGGCGCTTCTATATAGCAATCAGCCCCAGCATTTT. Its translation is CASSPQGALLYSNQPQHF.

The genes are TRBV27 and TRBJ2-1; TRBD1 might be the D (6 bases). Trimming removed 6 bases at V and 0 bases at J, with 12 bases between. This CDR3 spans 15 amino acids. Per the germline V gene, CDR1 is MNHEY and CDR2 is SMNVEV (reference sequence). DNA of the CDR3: TGTGCCAGCAGCATTCTAGGGGGCTCCTACAATGAGCAGTTCTTC. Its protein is CASSILGGSYNEQFF.